This entry lists 31 T cell receptor beta chains sequenced from one sample in a study of T cells in Graves' hyperthyroidism and ophthalmopathy. Template material for amplifying TCR beta CDR3 regions consisted of RNA transcripts. HTBI primers were the set used in a first-round RT-PCR of the TCR CDR3. Each CDR3 protein gets one entry after TCRdb re-called the multiplex PCR reads with MiXCR. This sample has fewer than 350,000 distinct CDR3 sequences, with roughly 21% found just once. The sample taken for sequencing was blood. These receptor sequences come from a woman aged 45 to 65 with Graves' hyperthyroidism.

In its sample, this clonotype was seen many times. The chain couples TRBV6-5 to TRBJ2-7; D possibly corresponds to TRBD1 (5 bases). V shed 0 bases and J shed 3 bases, with 12 bases lying between them. This CDR3 region has 15 residues. Germline loops: CDR1 MNHEY, CDR2 SVGAGI. CDR3 sequence reads: CASSYSLQGIYEQYF. CDR3 bases: TGTGCCAGCAGTTACTCGTTGCAGGGAATCTACGAGCAGTACTTC.

This clonotype was counted ten times or more. V gene TRBV7-9 combines with J gene TRBJ2-7; D gene unclear. The germline CDR1 and CDR2 sequences are SEHNR and FQNEAQ (reference sequence). Trimming removed 1 base at V and 2 bases at J, with 6 bases between. The CDR3 extends over 13 amino acids. For the CDR3, the DNA is TGTGCCAGCAGCTTAGACGGGCCCTACGAGCAGTACTTC. This encodes CASSLDGPYEQYF.

V is TRBV20-1 and J is TRBJ2-5, with 7 bases aligning to TRBD2. Germline CDR1 DFQATT, CDR2 SNEGSKA (reference sequence). The CDR3 runs to 14 residues. J lost 2 bases, V lost 3 bases, and 6 bases had no gene match. The CDR3 loop reads CSARGGRKQETQYF. The CDR3 nucleotides read TGCAGTGCTAGGGGAGGGCGGAAACAAGAGACCCAGTACTTC.

This clonotype was found many times. V gene TRBV13 combines with J gene TRBJ2-5; 7 positions agree with TRBD2. Germline assignment: CDR1 PRHDT and CDR2 FYEKMQ (reference sequence). J was trimmed by 4 bases and V by 3 bases; bases with no gene match: 14. The CDR3 spans 17 residues. The CDR3: CASSLAASRGSGETQYF. CDR3 bases: TGTGCCAGCAGCTTGGCCGCTTCGCGGGGGTCGGGAGAGACCCAGTACTTC.

This clonotype was detected only a few times. The CDR3, as DNA: TGTGCCAGCATTAGAAGTCCCTCCTACAATGAGCAGTTCTTC. This codes for CASIRSPSYNEQFF. J is TRBJ2-1 and V is TRBV6-1; D gene uncertain. The germline V and J ends were trimmed by 7 bases and 0 bases, with 10 bases remaining between them. The CDR3 runs to 14 residues. From germline, CDR1 is MNHNS and CDR2 SASEGT.

This clonotype was seen ten or more times. The chain carries TRBV11-2 and TRBJ2-7; perhaps TRBD2 as D (6 bases). The CDR3 has 15 residues. CDR1 is SGHAT, CDR2 FQNNGV, per germline. V was pared by 5 bases and J by 0 bases, with 14 bases between. CDR3 in DNA: TGTGCCAGCAGCGACTGGGCGGGAAGCTCCTACGAGCAGTACTTC. It is translated as CASSDWAGSSYEQYF.

This clonotype was detected many times. The chain recombines TRBV11-2 with TRBJ1-2; D not resolved. Germline-derived CDR1 and CDR2 are SGHAT and FQNNGV. The V gene lost 6 bases and the J gene lost 2 bases, with 16 bases spanning the gap. The CDR3 is 15 amino acids. DNA of the CDR3: TGTGCCAGCAGTCGCGGTCGAGGGAAAAACTATGGCTACACCTTC. The encoded protein is CASSRGRGKNYGYTF.

This sequence joins TRBV11-2 and TRBJ2-3; 7 bases are shared with TRBD2. Germline V gene data show CDR1 as SGHAT and CDR2 as FQNNGV. J was trimmed by 2 bases and V by 4 bases; bases with no gene match: 9. The CDR3 is 16 residues long. The CDR3 reads CASSSRAGVDTDTQYF. The CDR3 coding sequence is TGTGCCAGCAGCTCCCGTGCGGGGGTAGACACAGATACGCAGTATTTT.

Of note for this clonotype: An end of the junction differs from the germline gene, which may be a read error. The chain recombines TRBV2 with TRBJ2-5, with D possibly matching TRBD2 (6 bases). The CDR3 spans 14 residues. Germline V gene lookup returns CDR1 SNHLY and CDR2 FYNNEI. CDR3 bases: TGCGCCAGCAGCTTAGGAGGGGATCAAGAGACCCAGTACTTC. Protein product: CASSLGGDQETQYF. The variable domain in full, completed from reference TRBV2 and TRBJ2-5, reads EPEVTQTPSHQVTQMGQEVILRCVPISNHLYFYWYRQILGQKVEFLVSFYNNEISEKSEIFDDQFSVERPDGSNFTLKIRSTKLEDSAMYFCASSLGGDQETQYFGPGTRLLVL.

The chain employs TRBV15 and TRBJ2-2; D remains ambiguous. This CDR3 comprises 14 residues. V lost 3 bases to trimming and J lost 5 bases, with 10 bases between them. The germline CDR1 and CDR2 sequences are LNHNV and YYDKDF (reference sequence). This CDR3 reads CATSSDGITGELFF. As DNA, the CDR3 is TGTGCCACCAGCAGTGATGGGATAACCGGGGAGCTGTTTTTT.

In its sample, this clonotype was seen many times. This chain connects TRBV30 to TRBJ2-3; 8 positions match TRBD2. This CDR3 region has 12 residues. The germline V gene has CDR1 GTSNPN and CDR2 SVGIG (reference sequence). The trim removed 7 bases at V and 6 bases at J, leaving 6 bases unmatched. CDR3: CASGGQWDTQYF. As DNA, the CDR3 is TGTGCCTCGGGGGGGCAGTGGGATACGCAGTATTTT. Full variable domain (remainder filled in from reference TRBV30 and TRBJ2-3): SQTIHQWPATLVQPVGSPLSLECTVEGTSNPNLYWYRQAAGRGLQLLFYSVGIGQISSEVPQNLSASRPQDRQFILSSKKLLLSDSGFYLCASGGQWDTQYFGPGTRLTVL.

This clonotype was picked up many times. The J gene is TRBJ1-5, the V gene TRBV3-1; 8 bases fit TRBD1. The ends lost 4 bases at V and 3 bases at J; junction bases unmatched: 5. The CDR3 sequence is 15 residues long. Germline-derived CDR1 and CDR2 are LGHDT and YNNKEL (reference sequence). CDR3 loop: CASSPSGQANQPQHF. Written as DNA, the CDR3 is TGTGCCAGCAGCCCCTCGGGACAGGCCAATCAGCCCCAGCATTTT.

The table lists this clonotype with many counts. The chain links TRBV6-1 to TRBJ1-1; 7 nucleotides agree with TRBD1. After removal of 6 bases from V and 3 bases from J, the junction contained 10 bases not matched to a gene. CDR3 length: 15 amino acids. Germline CDR1 and CDR2: MNHNS and SASEGT. CDR3 amino acids: CASSPGGFRYTEAFF. The CDR3 region has the DNA TGTGCCAGCAGCCCAGGGGGTTTTAGGTACACTGAAGCTTTCTTT.

Of note for this clonotype: A much larger clonotype is one base distant, so this may be a read error. This chain links TRBV18 with TRBJ2-3; a weak D match, TRBD2 (6 bases). The CDR3 is 15 residues long. CDR1 and CDR2 (germline): KGHSH, LQKENI. The chain's CDR3 is CASSPTATSTDTRYF. The CDR3 bases are TGTGCCAGCTCGCCGACTGCAACTAGCACAGATACGCGGTATTTT.

This clonotype turned up a few times. The chain is built from TRBV20-1 and TRBJ2-2; D is possibly TRBD1 or TRBD2 (6 bases each). The length of the CDR3 is 18 residues. The germline V and J ends were trimmed by 0 bases and 1 base, with 18 bases remaining between them. From germline, CDR1 is DFQATT and CDR2 SNEGSKA (reference sequence). Here the CDR3 DNA reads TGCAGTGCTAGAGACGCCATCGGGGGCACCCAGAACACCGGGGAGCTGTTTTTT. Its protein product is CSARDAIGGTQNTGELFF.

This clonotype was recorded many times. The CDR3 here is CASSFRDRLKDYGYTF. The CDR3 region has the DNA TGTGCCAGCAGTTTTCGGGACAGGCTCAAAGACTATGGCTACACCTTC. The chain recombines TRBV6-1 with TRBJ1-2, with 8 bases lining up with TRBD1. Unmatched junction bases numbered 11, after V lost 5 bases and J lost 3 bases. Germline values: CDR1 MNHNS, CDR2 SASEGT. This CDR3 contains 16 residues.

The table lists this clonotype with many counts. CDR3 nucleotide sequence: TGCGCCAGCAGCTTGGCCGTGGGGGCCCACGAGCAGTACTTC. This sequence encodes CASSLAVGAHEQYF. The V gene is TRBV5-1, the J gene TRBJ2-7, with D possibly matching TRBD1 (6 bases). The CDR3 runs 14 residues. Deletions cut 0 bases from V and 5 bases from J, with 12 bases between. Germline V gene data show CDR1 as SGHRS and CDR2 as YFSETQ.

This clonotype showed up many times. The chain couples TRBV20-1 to TRBJ2-7; perhaps TRBD1 as D (6 bases). The CDR3 runs 15 residues. V was shortened by 5 bases and J by 2 bases, with 19 bases between the two germline ends. Germline assignment: CDR1 DFQATT and CDR2 SNEGSKA (reference sequence). DNA of the CDR3: TGCAGTGCTGAGTCCCAATCAGGGGCGGCCTACGAGCAGTACTTC. Protein: CSAESQSGAAYEQYF.

The table lists this clonotype with a few counts. The genes are TRBV29-1 and TRBJ2-7; TRBD1 or TRBD2 may be the D gene (7 bases each). Trimming stripped 7 bases from V and 6 bases from J, with 16 bases between. This CDR3 is 12 amino acids long. Looked up from germline, CDR1 is SQVTM and CDR2 is ANQGSEA. The CDR3 sequence: CSGGGQWGEQYF. Here the CDR3 DNA reads TGCAGCGGGGGGGGACAGTGGGGCGAGCAGTACTTC.

This clonotype was detected a few times. This CDR3 reads CSARRQGGQYSGANVLTF. CDR3 DNA: TGCAGTGCTAGAAGACAGGGGGGGCAGTACTCTGGGGCCAACGTCCTGACTTTC. The rearrangement links TRBV20-1 to TRBJ2-6, with TRBD1 matching over 9 bases. Per the germline V gene, CDR1 is DFQATT and CDR2 is SNEGSKA (reference sequence). V shed 2 bases, J shed 0 bases, and the junction held 8 bases outside the gene matches. This CDR3 has 18 amino acids.

This clonotype came up many times. This chain links TRBV27 with TRBJ2-3, with D unresolved. V was pared by 1 base and J by 1 base, with 12 bases between. CDR1 and CDR2 from the germline V gene are MNHEY and SMNVEV (reference sequence). The CDR3 contains 16 residues. As DNA, the CDR3 is TGTGCCAGCAGTTTATTGGCAGCCCAAGGCACAGATACGCAGTATTTT. Translating it yields CASSLLAAQGTDTQYF.

As to this clonotype: The junction and the germline gene differ at one end; a read error may be behind it. The V gene is TRBV11-2, the J gene TRBJ2-2, with 9 positions matching TRBD1. The CDR3 is made up of 15 amino acids. Germline V gene data show CDR1 as SGHAT and CDR2 as FQNNGV. CDR3 in DNA: TGTGCCAGCAATGGGGGACAGGGAGACACCGGGGAGCCGTTTTTT. Translated, it gives CASNGGQGDTGEPFF.

This clonotype has more than one count but fewer than ten. This rearrangement joins TRBV20-1 to TRBJ2-5; tentative D call: TRBD2 (5 bases). Germline loops: CDR1 DFQATT, CDR2 SNEGSKA (reference sequence). CDR3 length equals 17 residues. The V end lost 2 bases, the J end lost 5 bases, and 24 bases lay between the germline ends. In nucleotides, the CDR3 is TGCAGTGCTAGACCTTCCGTGAGGCAGGAGGAAGGGGAGACCCAGTACTTC. Its protein is CSARPSVRQEEGETQYF.

The CDR3 is CASISGLSSYNSPLHF. In DNA, the CDR3 is TGTGCCAGCATCTCGGGGCTTAGCTCCTATAATTCACCCCTCCACTTT. The chain employs TRBV6-1 and TRBJ1-6; tentative D call: TRBD1 (5 bases). V was cut by 7 bases and J by 0 bases, with 13 bases left in between. In germline, CDR1 is MNHNS, CDR2 SASEGT. The CDR3 runs to 16 residues.

There are many counts of this clonotype. This chain joins TRBV7-2 and TRBJ2-3; 13 positions match TRBD2. J lost 4 bases, V lost 5 bases, and 6 bases had no gene match. Per germline, CDR1 SGHTA and CDR2 FQGNSA. This CDR3 is built from 16 residues. The CDR3, as DNA: TGTGCCAGCAGCCCACTAGCGGGGGGGGGGGCAGATACGCAGTATTTT. Protein: CASSPLAGGGADTQYF.

On this clonotype: An end of the junction does not agree with germline; a read error may underlie this. This chain connects TRBV2 to TRBJ1-2; D is unclear. From germline, CDR1 is SNHLY and CDR2 FYNNEI. The length of the CDR3 is 12 residues. The CDR3 DNA reads as TGTACCAGCAGTGGAGGAGGCTATGGCTACACCTTC. Its protein is CTSSGGGYGYTF.

The V and J genes are TRBV7-9 and TRBJ2-3, with 16 bases identical to TRBD2. Losses at the gene ends were 0 bases for V and 5 bases for J; bases not matched to a gene: 2. The CDR3 has 17 amino acids. Germline assignment: CDR1 SEHNR and CDR2 FQNEAQ (reference sequence). DNA of the CDR3: TGTGCCAGCAGCTTAGCGGGGACTAGCGGGAGGGAAGATACGCAGTATTTT. It translates to CASSLAGTSGREDTQYF.

The chain links TRBV14 to TRBJ1-2; D gene ambiguous. The CDR3 contains 13 residues. V shed 4 bases and J shed 8 bases, with 14 bases lying between them. Germline loops: CDR1 SGHDN, CDR2 FVKESK. The CDR3 sequence: CASSRVALEGYTF. The CDR3 coding sequence is TGTGCCAGCAGCCGAGTTGCCCTGGAAGGCTACACCTTC.

This chain links TRBV28 with TRBJ2-5, with a possible D match to TRBD2 (6 bases). The V gene's germline CDR1 is MDHEN and CDR2 SYDVKM. The CDR3 spans 16 residues. V lost 3 bases to trimming and J lost 2 bases, with 16 bases between them. Here the CDR3 reads CASSFRGSGPQETQYF. The CDR3 DNA follows: TGTGCCAGCAGTTTTCGGGGGTCAGGGCCTCAAGAGACCCAGTACTTC. Variable domain in full (rest from reference TRBV28 and TRBJ2-5): DVKVTQSSRYLVKRTGEKVFLECVQDMDHENMFWYRQDPGLGLRLIYFSYDVKMKEKGDIPEGYSVSREKKERFSLILESASTNQTSMYLCASSFRGSGPQETQYFGPGTRLLVL.

This clonotype has at least ten counts. The CDR3 nucleotides read TGCAGTGCTAGAAGGACCGGGCGGTCCTACGAGCAGTACTTC. It is translated as CSARRTGRSYEQYF. The V call is TRBV20-1, the J call TRBJ2-7, with D uncertain. From germline, CDR1 is DFQATT and CDR2 SNEGSKA (reference sequence). The CDR3 is 14 amino acids. Deletions cut 2 bases from V and 1 base from J, with 12 bases between.

This clonotype came up a few times. The rearrangement uses TRBV6-5 and TRBJ1-6; D is possibly TRBD1 (5 bases). Trimming shortened V by 2 bases and J by 8 bases, and 16 bases separated the two germline ends. This CDR3 is built from 16 residues. Germline V gene sequence: CDR1 MNHEY, CDR2 SVGAGI. The CDR3 region is CASSYLPREGDSPLHF. The CDR3 DNA sequence: TGTGCCAGCAGTTACCTACCTAGGGAAGGGGATTCACCCCTCCACTTT.